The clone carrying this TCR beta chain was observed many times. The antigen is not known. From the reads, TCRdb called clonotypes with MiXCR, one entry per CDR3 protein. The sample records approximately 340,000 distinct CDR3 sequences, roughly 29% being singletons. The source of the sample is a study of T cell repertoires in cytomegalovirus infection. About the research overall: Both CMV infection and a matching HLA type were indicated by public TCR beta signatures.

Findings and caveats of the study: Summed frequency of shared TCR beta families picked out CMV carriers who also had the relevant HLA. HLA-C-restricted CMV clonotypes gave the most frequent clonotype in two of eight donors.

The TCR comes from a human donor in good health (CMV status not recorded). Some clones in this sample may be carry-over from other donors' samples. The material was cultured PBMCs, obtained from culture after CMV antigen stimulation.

CDR3 nucleotides: TGTGCCAGTAGTAAGAGGACAGGGCCAGTCACAGATACGCAGTATTTT. Translating gives CASSKRTGPVTDTQYF. The rearrangement links TRBV19 to TRBJ2-3; TRBD1 agrees at 8 bases. V gave up 4 bases and J gave up 2 bases; unmatched junction bases: 8. This CDR3 region has 16 residues. The germline gives CDR1 LNHDA, CDR2 SQIVND (reference sequence).